This T cell receptor beta chain was sequenced in a study of blood T cell repertoires in COVID-19. Turning to the study itself: Donors in the United States, Italy and Spain gave samples during acute or convalescent COVID-19. From T cells, B-cell-depleted T cells, or PBMCs came the material, which was cDNA or gDNA.

V lost 1 base to trimming and J lost 4 bases; unmatched junction nucleotides: 8. Germline V lookup: CDR1 LGHDT, CDR2 YNNKEL (reference sequence). The CDR3 loop spans 16 amino acids. Original processing notes: The assay estimated nucleated cells by amplifying reference gene primers. Produced via immunoSEQ multiplex PCR; TCRdb's table is partial and in-frame only. The V and J calls and clone size come from that table; D and trimming were worked out from the DNA. The repertoire holds approximately 120,000 clones, with around 80% as singletons. The chain couples TRBV3-1 (or the pseudogene TRBV3-2) to TRBJ2-3; TRBD2 aligns across 7 bases. This clonotype was sampled from a woman of 80 years or more with active or convalescent COVID-19. Material for sequencing was peripheral blood. CDR3 coding DNA: TGTGCCAGCAGCCAAGCGGGAGGCCACGACTCAGATACGCAGTATTTT. It translates to CASSQAGGHDSDTQYF.